One and the same sample provided the 25 T cell receptor beta chains below, sequenced in a study of CD8 T cells in Susac syndrome. With random hexamers, about 0.5 to 1 ug RNA was reverse transcribed. A single record per CDR3 protein comes from TCRdb applying MiXCR to the immunoSEQ multiplex PCR reads. Found here are about 200,000 distinct CDR3 sequences, 95% of them singletons; the top ten hold approximately 0.1%. What was sequenced was CD4+ T cells from PBMCs. These receptors were taken from a human donor in good health.

This chain uses TRBV20-1 with TRBJ2-3, with D perhaps TRBD1 or TRBD2 (5 bases each). The CDR3 is made up of 15 amino acids. The V and J ends lost 6 bases and 2 bases respectively, with 18 bases between them. Germline V gene lookup returns CDR1 DFQATT and CDR2 SNEGSKA (reference sequence). CDR3 in DNA: TGCAGTGCCCCCCTCCGAGGGGCGAACACAGATACGCAGTATTTT. Protein product: CSAPLRGANTDTQYF.

The chain is built from TRBV11-2 and TRBJ2-5; D is unclear. Germline V gene lookup returns CDR1 SGHAT and CDR2 FQNNGV. Trimming took off 6 bases at V and 5 bases at J, with 16 bases between the two ends. The CDR3 spans 14 residues. The CDR3 loop reads CASRVPGTRETQYF. CDR3 nucleotides: TGTGCCAGCAGAGTACCCGGTACCAGGGAGACCCAGTACTTC.

This chain joins TRBV3-1 and TRBJ2-2, with D unresolved. Looked up from germline, CDR1 is LGHDT and CDR2 is YNNKEL (reference sequence). The V end lost 1 base, the J end lost 7 bases, and 10 bases lay between the germline ends. CDR3 length equals 14 residues. This CDR3 reads CASSQGGPNGELFF. The CDR3 coding sequence is TGTGCCAGCAGCCAAGGAGGCCCTAACGGGGAGCTGTTTTTT.

V gene TRBV29-1 combines with J gene TRBJ2-3; 8 positions match TRBD2. CDR3 length: 14 amino acids. The V gene end was trimmed by 5 bases and the J gene end by 1 base; junction bases not matched to a gene: 5. The germline gives CDR1 SQVTM, CDR2 ANQGSEA. CDR3 sequence (DNA): TGCAGCGTTCCCCCAGCGGGAGGCACAGATACGCAGTATTTT. This encodes CSVPPAGGTDTQYF.

The chain uses TRBV7-7 and TRBJ2-3; 8 bases match TRBD1. The germline V gene has CDR1 SSHAT and CDR2 FNYEAQ (reference sequence). Trimming at V came to 5 bases and at J to 12 bases, leaving 7 bases not matched to a gene. The CDR3 runs to 12 residues. In nucleotides, the CDR3 is TGTGCCAGCAGCCCCATGACAGGGGATCAGTATTTT. It specifies CASSPMTGDQYF.

The chain employs TRBV12-3 or TRBV12-4 and TRBJ2-7; no clear D. The CDR3 runs 14 residues. Trimming left V 1 base short and J 2 bases short, with 9 bases between. The CDR3 DNA reads as TGTGCCAGCAGTTTAGGGGGTTACCCCTACGAGCAGTACTTC. Encoded protein: CASSLGGYPYEQYF.

This sequence joins TRBV20-1 and TRBJ2-1, with 8 nucleotides matching TRBD1. Trimming cost V 5 bases and J 8 bases; bases outside gene matches: 17. This CDR3 contains 16 residues. Per the germline V gene, CDR1 is DFQATT and CDR2 is SNEGSKA (reference sequence). The CDR3 DNA is TGCAGTGCTTCGAGACCGGGACAGGCAACGAGTTATGAGCAGTTCTTC. The encoded protein is CSASRPGQATSYEQFF.

J is TRBJ2-6 and V is TRBV7-9, with D possibly being TRBD2 (5 bases). Germline lookup yields CDR1 SEHNR and CDR2 FQNEAQ (reference sequence). CDR3 length: 13 residues. V was clipped by 7 bases and J by 1 base, with 5 bases between them. The DNA of the CDR3 is TGTGCCAGCACGGGGTCTGGGGCCAACGTCCTGACTTTC. As protein: CASTGSGANVLTF.

The rearrangement links TRBV29-1 to TRBJ2-3, with TRBD1 as a possible D gene (6 bases). Trimming left V 8 bases short and J 2 bases short, with 17 bases between. There are 14 residues in the CDR3. Looked up from germline, CDR1 is SQVTM and CDR2 is ANQGSEA. This CDR3 reads CSTLGGSNTDTQYF. CDR3 nucleotides: TGCAGCACCCTAGGGGGATCTAACACAGATACGCAGTATTTT.

The V gene is TRBV7-9, the J gene TRBJ1-1, with no clear D. This CDR3 has 13 residues. The germline V gene encodes CDR1 SEHNR and CDR2 FQNEAQ (reference sequence). V was pared by 2 bases and J by 6 bases, with 10 bases between. CDR3 nucleotides: TGTGCCAGCAGCTTACGCCAGGACGCTGAAGCTTTCTTT. It specifies CASSLRQDAEAFF.

The chain combines TRBV6-5 with TRBJ2-1; D unclear. Germline assignment: CDR1 MNHEY and CDR2 SVGAGI. Between the trimmed V and J ends, which lost 6 bases and 10 bases, there was a span of 10 bases. The CDR3 runs 11 residues. The DNA for the CDR3 is TGTGCCAGCAGCTCCTCGCGGGAGCAGTTCTTC. Protein: CASSSSREQFF.

The gene calls are TRBV6-1 and TRBJ2-3; D remains unclear. There are 13 residues in the CDR3. Germline CDR1 is MNHNS and CDR2 is SASEGT. V lost 1 base, J lost 4 bases, and 6 bases lay in between. CDR3 bases: TGTGCCAGCAGTGAAGATAGTGCAGATACGCAGTATTTT. It yields the protein CASSEDSADTQYF.

This clonotype has just one count. The chain employs TRBV25-1 and TRBJ1-5, with TRBD1 matching over 10 bases. V lost 1 base and J lost 2; bases outside the gene matches: 2. Per the germline V gene, CDR1 is MGHDK and CDR2 is SYGVNS. The CDR3 is 16 residues long. CDR3 sequence: CASSESGTGGNQPQHF. In DNA form, the CDR3 reads TGTGCCAGCAGTGAATCCGGGACAGGGGGCAATCAGCCCCAGCATTTT.

V and J are TRBV7-2 and TRBJ1-2; 12 nucleotides match TRBD1. V dropped 3 bases and J dropped 3; count of bases not matched to a gene: 11. This CDR3 comprises 18 residues. CDR1 and CDR2 (germline): SGHTA, FQGNSA. CDR3 in DNA: TGTGCCAGCAGCTTGGCCGCCGGGACAGGGGGCGCCGACTATGGCTACACCTTC. Protein: CASSLAAGTGGADYGYTF.

The V and J genes are TRBV7-9 and TRBJ2-5; 8 positions match TRBD1. Germline CDR1 and CDR2: SEHNR and FQNEAQ (reference sequence). This CDR3 is built from 15 residues. V dropped 7 bases and J dropped 2; count of bases not matched to a gene: 9. Written as DNA, the CDR3 is TGTGCCAGCAACGCCGCAGGGGGCGGTCAAGAGACCCAGTACTTC. As protein: CASNAAGGGQETQYF.

This clonotype showed up just a few times. The chain couples TRBV5-1 to TRBJ2-7, with 14 bases aligning to TRBD2. The CDR3 has 17 residues. With V trimmed by 3 bases and J by 1 base, 6 bases remained unmatched. Germline assignment: CDR1 SGHRS and CDR2 YFSETQ. CDR3 sequence: CASSSGLAGGLSYEQYF. CDR3 DNA sequence: TGCGCCAGCAGCTCCGGACTAGCGGGGGGCTTATCCTACGAGCAGTACTTC.

The chain couples TRBV12-5 to TRBJ2-3; D may correspond to TRBD1 or TRBD2 (5 bases each). V gave up 8 bases and J gave up 3 bases, with 9 bases separating them. Germline V gene sequence: CDR1 LGHNT, CDR2 FRNRAP. This CDR3 contains 12 residues. CDR3 region: CASSGATDTQYF. The CDR3 DNA sequence: TGTGCTAGTTCCGGGGCAACAGATACGCAGTATTTT.

This chain joins TRBV12-3 or TRBV12-4 and TRBJ2-3; 8 bases align to TRBD2. The V segment lost 5 bases and the J segment 5 bases; nucleotides outside the gene matches: 6. This CDR3 spans 14 amino acids. The CDR3 DNA reads TGTGCCAGCAGTCCGGGGGGGGCGAGAGATACGCAGTATTTT. Its protein is CASSPGGARDTQYF.

The table lists this clonotype with a count of one. This chain uses TRBV6-2 or TRBV6-3 with TRBJ1-1, with D unresolved. The CDR3 loop spans 12 amino acids. Germline V gene sequence: CDR1 MNHEY, CDR2 SVGEGT. Trimming pared 7 bases from V and 6 bases from J, leaving 12 bases between. CDR3 protein: CASKSTPSEAFF. As DNA, the CDR3 is TGTGCCAGCAAGTCAACCCCGTCTGAAGCTTTCTTT.

This sequence joins TRBV2 and TRBJ2-7, with a weak D call TRBD1 (5 bases). The germline V and J ends were trimmed by 6 bases and 1 base, with 13 bases remaining between them. This CDR3 contains 14 residues. The germline CDR1 and CDR2 sequences are SNHLY and FYNNEI. CDR3 protein: CASSPPGKSYEQYV. For the CDR3, the DNA is TGTGCCAGCAGCCCACCAGGGAAGTCCTACGAGCAGTACGTC.

This rearrangement joins TRBV15 to TRBJ2-4; D remains unclear. The germline V gene has CDR1 LNHNV and CDR2 YYDKDF (reference sequence). The CDR3 loop spans 16 amino acids. The V end lost 0 bases, the J end lost 0 bases, and 9 bases lay between the germline ends. The CDR3 bases are TGTGCCACCAGCAGAGATCAACCGGTAGCCAAAAACATTCAGTACTTC. It translates to CATSRDQPVAKNIQYF.

This chain links TRBV2 with TRBJ1-5, with a possible D match to TRBD1 (6 bases). Germline V gives CDR1 SNHLY, CDR2 FYNNEI. This CDR3 is 15 amino acids long. Between the trimmed V and J ends, which lost 6 bases and 2 bases, there was a span of 14 bases. The CDR3 spells CASSPQGGGNQPQHF. CDR3 nucleotides: TGTGCCAGCAGCCCACAGGGTGGGGGCAATCAGCCCCAGCATTTT.

The chain links TRBV20-1 to TRBJ2-5; D is unclear. There are 12 residues in the CDR3. Germline lookup yields CDR1 DFQATT and CDR2 SNEGSKA (reference sequence). V was pared by 3 bases and J by 5 bases, with 10 bases between. Here the CDR3 reads CSARREAETQYF. Here the CDR3 DNA reads TGCAGTGCTAGGCGCGAGGCTGAGACCCAGTACTTC.

V gene TRBV15 combines with J gene TRBJ1-2, with 8 nucleotides matching TRBD1. CDR3 size: 14 residues. Germline V gives CDR1 LNHNV, CDR2 YYDKDF (reference sequence). Trimming took 3 bases from V and 3 from J; bases not matched to a gene: 3. CDR3 region: CATSSNRGDYGYTF. Here the CDR3 DNA reads TGTGCCACCAGCAGTAACAGGGGGGACTATGGCTACACCTTC. Filled out from reference TRBV15 and TRBJ1-2, the complete variable domain reads DAMVIQNPRYQVTQFGKPVTLSCSQTLNHNVMYWYQQKSSQAPKLLFHYYDKDFNNEADTPDNFQSRRPNTSFCFLDIRSPGLGDTAMYLCATSSNRGDYGYTFGSGTRLTVV.

The rearrangement links TRBV30 to TRBJ1-1, with D possibly being TRBD1 (5 bases). V lost 3 bases to trimming and J lost 4 bases, with 9 bases between them. The CDR3 has 12 residues. Looked up from germline, CDR1 is GTSNPN and CDR2 is SVGIG (reference sequence). In DNA, the CDR3 is TGTGCCTGGAGCGTCCAGGGCACTGAAGCTTTCTTT. Its protein is CAWSVQGTEAFF.